Listed below are T cell receptor beta chains from one sample, sequenced in a study of Ad26.COV2.S vaccination and SARS-CoV-2 variants. Here immunoSEQ multiplex PCR was the method, and the copy in TCRdb shows in-frame clones only, minus some. Of under 500,000 clones detected, around 92% appear once; the ten largest clones hold more than 1.5%. The sequenced sample was peripheral blood, obtained in a trial of Ad26.COV2.S vaccine versus placebo. All receptors derive from a person between 18 and 65 years old who received the Ad26.COV2.S COVID-19 vaccine or a placebo. Both conserved end residues are part of each CDR3. A D gene is named only where the DNA matches it firmly. The listing skips clone size in some rows; elsewhere it reads once, few, many or a size class.

DNA: TGTGCTAGCAGCTTACTGGGCACAGATACGCAGTATTTT
CDR3: CASSLLGTDTQYF
V: TRBV7-7
size: once
J: TRBJ2-3
D: NA

DNA: TGTGCCAGCAGCTTGGGACTAGCGGGGGGGCGACGGCAAGAGACCCAGTACTTC
CDR3: CASSLGLAGGRRQETQYF
V: TRBV5-4
size: NA
J: TRBJ2-5
D: TRBD2

DNA: TGTGCCAGCCTAATACAGGCGGGCTATAATTCACCCCTCCACTTT
CDR3: CASLIQAGYNSPLHF
V: TRBV21-1
size: once
J: TRBJ1-6
D: NA

DNA: TGTGCCAGCAGTTTTAGCGGGGGAAGGGAGACCCAGTACTTC
CDR3: CASSFSGGRETQYF
V: TRBV6-5
size: NA
J: TRBJ2-5
D: TRBD2

DNA: TGCGCCAGCAGCCAAGGGTTGGCCGTGTACGAGCAGTACTTC
CDR3: CASSQGLAVYEQYF
V: TRBV4-3
size: NA
J: TRBJ2-7
D: NA

DNA: TGCGCCAGCAGCACCACAGGGTACACAGATACGCAGTATTTT
CDR3: CASSTTGYTDTQYF
V: TRBV5-1
size: NA
J: TRBJ2-3
D: NA

DNA: TGTGCCAGCAGTCGAGGGACAGACACAGATACGCAGTATTTT
CDR3: CASSRGTDTDTQYF
V: TRBV6-2/TRBV6-3
size: few
J: TRBJ2-3
D: TRBD1

DNA: TGCAGCGCTGTGGGGGGCGGAGGCACTGAAGCTTTCTTT
CDR3: CSAVGGGGTEAFF
V: TRBV29-1
size: NA
J: TRBJ1-1
D: NA

DNA: TGTGCAAGTCGCCAAAGGGCGGAGTCCTACAATGAGCAGTTCTTC
CDR3: CASRQRAESYNEQFF
V: TRBV12-2
size: NA
J: TRBJ2-1
D: NA

DNA: TGTGCCACCAGTGATCCCGGGACAGAGAGAAACAATGAGCAGTTCTTC
CDR3: CATSDPGTERNNEQFF
V: TRBV24-1
size: once
J: TRBJ2-1
D: TRBD1

DNA: TGCGCCAGCAGCCAAAGAGGACAGGCTGTGAACACTGAAGCTTTCTTT
CDR3: CASSQRGQAVNTEAFF
V: TRBV4-3
size: NA
J: TRBJ1-1
D: TRBD1

DNA: TGCGCCAGCAGCTTCGGTGACAGGGGGAACTATGGCTACACCTTC
CDR3: CASSFGDRGNYGYTF
V: TRBV5-1
size: once
J: TRBJ1-2
D: TRBD1

DNA: TGTGCCAGCACAGGGATGGATGAAAAACTGTTTTTT
CDR3: CASTGMDEKLFF
V: TRBV2
size: NA
J: TRBJ1-4
D: NA

DNA: TGTGCCAGCAGCGCAGGGGGGGTGAAAAATTCACCCCTCCACTTT
CDR3: CASSAGGVKNSPLHF
V: TRBV6-2/TRBV6-3
size: NA
J: TRBJ1-6
D: TRBD1

DNA: TGTGCCTGGAGTCCGGTGGGGACTGAAGCTTTCTTT
CDR3: CAWSPVGTEAFF
V: TRBV30
size: NA
J: TRBJ1-1
D: NA

DNA: TGTGCCAGCACATCTTCAAGGGGAGAAAAACTGTTTTTT
CDR3: CASTSSRGEKLFF
V: TRBV28
size: NA
J: TRBJ1-4
D: NA

DNA: TGTGCCAGCAGCTTCGGATGGGGCAGACCCTACGAGCAGTACTTC
CDR3: CASSFGWGRPYEQYF
V: TRBV7-8
size: NA
J: TRBJ2-7
D: NA

DNA: TGTGCCAGCAGTTACTCTGAGGCTGGCTATGGCTACACCTTC
CDR3: CASSYSEAGYGYTF
V: TRBV6-5
size: once
J: TRBJ1-2
D: NA

DNA: TGTGCCAGCAGCTCGGGACCACAGGGTGTGCAGTTCTTC
CDR3: CASSSGPQGVQFF
V: TRBV7-2
size: NA
J: TRBJ2-1
D: NA

DNA: TGCGCCAGCAGCCAAGTTCCAGGGGCCGACTATGGCTACACCTTC
CDR3: CASSQVPGADYGYTF
V: TRBV4-3
size: NA
J: TRBJ1-2
D: NA

DNA: TGTGCCAGCCGCGATGAGGAGGAGACCTACGAGCAGTACTTC
CDR3: CASRDEEETYEQYF
V: TRBV27
size: NA
J: TRBJ2-7
D: NA

DNA: TGTGCCAGCAGTTTGGTGGGACAGCCTAAAACAGATACGCAGTATTTT
CDR3: CASSLVGQPKTDTQYF
V: TRBV27
size: NA
J: TRBJ2-3
D: TRBD1

DNA: TGTGCCAGCAGCGCTGGACTAGCGGGGACCACACCCAACTACGAGCAGTACTTC
CDR3: CASSAGLAGTTPNYEQYF
V: TRBV21-1
size: NA
J: TRBJ2-7
D: NA

DNA: TGTGCCAGCAGAACCGGGGATCCTAACTATGGCTACACCTTC
CDR3: CASRTGDPNYGYTF
V: TRBV5-4
size: NA
J: TRBJ1-2
D: NA

DNA: TGTGCCAGCAGCGCCAGGGACAGGAGAGACTACGAGCAGTACTTC
CDR3: CASSARDRRDYEQYF
V: TRBV13
size: NA
J: TRBJ2-7
D: TRBD1

DNA: TGCAGCGTTGTGACAGGGCGCAAACCGGGTAATTCACCCCTCCACTTT
CDR3: CSVVTGRKPGNSPLHF
V: TRBV29-1
size: NA
J: TRBJ1-6
D: TRBD1

DNA: TGTGCCAGCATGGCGACCCCAACCGGAGGAAACACCATATATTTT
CDR3: CASMATPTGGNTIYF
V: TRBV5-4
size: few
J: TRBJ1-3
D: NA

DNA: TGTGCCAGCAGGAGGGGTGGGGGCAACACTGAAGCTTTCTTT
CDR3: CASRRGGGNTEAFF
V: TRBV9
size: once
J: TRBJ1-1
D: NA

DNA: TGTGCCAGCTCACGGGCCCCCTCAACTAATGAAAAACTGTTTTTT
CDR3: CASSRAPSTNEKLFF
V: TRBV18
size: NA
J: TRBJ1-4
D: NA

DNA: TGTGCCAGTAGTACCAACACTGAAGCTTTCTTT
CDR3: CASSTNTEAFF
V: TRBV19
size: NA
J: TRBJ1-1
D: NA

DNA: TGCGCCAGCAGTCAAAGCAGCGGGAGCTCCTACGAGCAGTACTTC
CDR3: CASSQSSGSSYEQYF
V: TRBV23-1
size: NA
J: TRBJ2-7
D: TRBD2

DNA: TGCGCCAGCAGCCAAGAAGCGGGGGCGAACACCGGGGAGCTGTTTTTT
CDR3: CASSQEAGANTGELFF
V: TRBV4-3
size: NA
J: TRBJ2-2
D: TRBD2

DNA: TGCGCCAGCAGCGAAGGGACTAGCGGGGGGGCCTACAATGAGCAGTTCTTC
CDR3: CASSEGTSGGAYNEQFF
V: TRBV5-1
size: NA
J: TRBJ2-1
D: TRBD2

DNA: TGCGCCAGCAGCCTAATTTCCTCACTTGGGACCGGGGAGCTGTTTTTT
CDR3: CASSLISSLGTGELFF
V: TRBV4-1
size: NA
J: TRBJ2-2
D: NA

DNA: TGTGCCAGCAGCTTAAGGAGTCACGGGACTAGCGGGGGATATTCGGAGACCCAGTACTTC
CDR3: CASSLRSHGTSGGYSETQYF
V: TRBV5-4
size: once
J: TRBJ2-5
D: TRBD2

DNA: TGTGCCAGCAGCTTAGAGAGGCGGGGCACTGAAGCTTTCTTT
CDR3: CASSLERRGTEAFF
V: TRBV7-9
size: NA
J: TRBJ1-1
D: NA

DNA: TGTGCCTGGAGCGGAAGCATAAACCTTAACTATGGCTACACCTTC
CDR3: CAWSGSINLNYGYTF
V: TRBV30
size: NA
J: TRBJ1-2
D: NA

DNA: TGCGCCAGCAGCCCGCAGACACGGACAGGCTTTGAGCAGTACTTC
CDR3: CASSPQTRTGFEQYF
V: TRBV5-1
size: once
J: TRBJ2-7
D: TRBD1

DNA: TGTGCCAGCAGTTACTCAGGACAGGACGCCTCACCCCTCCACTTT
CDR3: CASSYSGQDASPLHF
V: TRBV6-2/TRBV6-3
size: NA
J: TRBJ1-6
D: TRBD1

DNA: TGTGCCAGCTCAGAAACAGGGGGGAACAATCAGCCCCAGCATTTT
CDR3: CASSETGGNNQPQHF
V: TRBV6-5
size: NA
J: TRBJ1-5
D: TRBD1

DNA: TGTGCCAGCAGCTTAGGTTTACTAGCGGGGGGGCAAAATACGCAGTATTTT
CDR3: CASSLGLLAGGQNTQYF
V: TRBV7-2
size: NA
J: TRBJ2-3
D: TRBD2

DNA: TGCGCCAGCAGCAATAAAGGGATTAACGGGGATGAGCAGTTCTTC
CDR3: CASSNKGINGDEQFF
V: TRBV4-1
size: NA
J: TRBJ2-1
D: NA

DNA: TGCGCCAGCAGCTTGATGAGAGGAGACACTGAAGCTTTCTTT
CDR3: CASSLMRGDTEAFF
V: TRBV5-1
size: NA
J: TRBJ1-1
D: NA

DNA: TGTGCCAGCTCACCAGGGAGTAGGGCAGTCGCGGAGACCCAGTACTTC
CDR3: CASSPGSRAVAETQYF
V: TRBV18
size: NA
J: TRBJ2-5
D: NA

DNA: TGTGCCAGCAGCTTACCTCAGGGAGTTAACTATGGCTACACCTTC
CDR3: CASSLPQGVNYGYTF
V: TRBV5-4
size: once
J: TRBJ1-2
D: NA

DNA: TGTGCCAGCAGCGGGGGTCAAGAGACCCAGTACTTC
CDR3: CASSGGQETQYF
V: TRBV9
size: once
J: TRBJ2-5
D: NA

DNA: TGTGCCAGCAGTATCTCCCAAAACTATGGCTACACCTTC
CDR3: CASSISQNYGYTF
V: TRBV6-5
size: NA
J: TRBJ1-2
D: NA

DNA: TGTGCCAGCAGCGTGAGGGTGCGGGGGGTTGGCACAGATACGCAGTATTTT
CDR3: CASSVRVRGVGTDTQYF
V: TRBV7-2
size: NA
J: TRBJ2-3
D: TRBD2

DNA: TGTGCCAGCAGTTTAATTCAGGGAATTGAAGCTTTCTTT
CDR3: CASSLIQGIEAFF
V: TRBV28
size: NA
J: TRBJ1-1
D: NA

DNA: TGCGCCAGCAGTCAATCGGCTCGAGGGCCGGGCCCCTATAATTCACCCCTCCACTTT
CDR3: CASSQSARGPGPYNSPLHF
V: TRBV23-1
size: once
J: TRBJ1-6
D: NA

DNA: TGTGCCTGGAGTCGTACAGGGAACACTGAAGCTTTCTTT
CDR3: CAWSRTGNTEAFF
V: TRBV30
size: NA
J: TRBJ1-1
D: NA

DNA: TGTGCCAGCAGAAGCTTATTTGGGATCCGGGAGCTGTTTTTT
CDR3: CASRSLFGIRELFF
V: TRBV11-2
size: NA
J: TRBJ2-2
D: NA

DNA: TGTGCCAGCAGCCTCGGAAACTTGGGAGGCAGCTACAATGAGCAGTTCTTC
CDR3: CASSLGNLGGSYNEQFF
V: TRBV11-2
size: NA
J: TRBJ2-1
D: NA

DNA: TGTGCCAGCATGGGGGATTATAATTCACCCCTCCACTTT
CDR3: CASMGDYNSPLHF
V: TRBV9
size: NA
J: TRBJ1-6
D: NA